A selection of T cell receptor beta chains follows, all from one sample in a study of T cells in Graves' hyperthyroidism and ophthalmopathy. From the multiplex PCR reads, TCRdb called clonotypes with MiXCR, one entry per CDR3 protein. The profile shows 300,000 to 400,000 distinct CDR3 sequences, around 20% of them singletons. The specimen was blood. The receptors were gathered from a woman aged 45-59 years with Graves' hyperthyroidism. The CDR3 runs from the conserved cysteine through the conserved F or W. The D gene is left open where the match is weak. Clone size, where shown, is once, few, many, or a class for clones that have expanded.

v_call,d_call,j_call,clone_size,cdr3_nt,cdr3_aa
TRBV11-2,.,TRBJ1-5,.,TGTGCCAGCAGCTTAGGGCATTCTAGCAATCAGCCCCAGCATTTT,CASSLGHSSNQPQHF
TRBV20-1,.,TRBJ1-6,many,TGCAGTGCTAGAGATAGTGATAATTCACCCCTCCACTTT,CSARDSDNSPLHF
TRBV28,TRBD2,TRBJ2-1,many,TGTGCCAGCAGTGGGACTAGCGGGAGGTGGAATGAGCAGTTCTTC,CASSGTSGRWNEQFF
TRBV27,.,TRBJ2-7,many,TGTGCCAGCAGTTTATTTAATTCAAGGGAGCAGTACTTC,CASSLFNSREQYF
TRBV20-1,TRBD2,TRBJ2-7,many,TGCAGTGCCCTGGGGCTAGCGGGACCCTACGAGCAGTACTTC,CSALGLAGPYEQYF
TRBV4-1,TRBD2,TRBJ2-1,few,TGCGCCAGCAGCCAAGCAGGACTAGCGGGAGCGAAGTTCTTC,CASSQAGLAGAKFF
TRBV11-3,.,TRBJ2-4,many,TGTGCCAGCAGCTCCACCCTCTGGGGGATGGAGTGGAAAAACATTCAGTACTTC,CASSSTLWGMEWKNIQYF
TRBV6-1,.,TRBJ1-5,few,TGTGCCAGCAGTGTAGCAGGCAATCAGCCCCAGCATTTT,CASSVAGNQPQHF
TRBV20-1,.,TRBJ2-5,.,TGCAGTGCCCCTACCCACTCTCAAGAGACCCAGTACTTC,CSAPTHSQETQYF
TRBV19,.,TRBJ2-1,.,TGTGCCAGCACACTCGGGACCTGGATGTTCTTC,CASTLGTWMFF
TRBV18,.,TRBJ1-2,.,TGTGCCAGCTCACCTACGGGGCGGTCAGAGTATGGCTACACCTTC,CASSPTGRSEYGYTF
TRBV7-3,TRBD1,TRBJ2-6,many,TGTGCCAGCAGCTCGAAAGCCCCGGGACAGGGCTCTGGGGCCAACGTCCTGACTTTC,CASSSKAPGQGSGANVLTF
TRBV18,.,TRBJ2-3,many,TGTGCCAGCTCACCACGAATGCAGGGCCTCACAGATACGCAGTATTTT,CASSPRMQGLTDTQYF
TRBV28,TRBD1,TRBJ1-6,many,TGTGCCATCCGGGGACAGGCTGGTTCACCCCTCCACTTT,CAIRGQAGSPLHF
TRBV29-1,.,TRBJ1-1,many,TGCAGCGTTGGAACAGGTTGGTCCACTGAAGCTTTCTTT,CSVGTGWSTEAFF
TRBV6-4,TRBD1,TRBJ2-7,few,TGTGCCAGCAGTGTCAACCCGGGACAGGGGTTGTACGAGCAGTACTTC,CASSVNPGQGLYEQYF
TRBV7-3,.,TRBJ2-5,once,TGTGCCAGCAGCTTAATGGGCAGGCAATCCCAAGAGACCCAGTACTTC,CASSLMGRQSQETQYF
TRBV2,TRBD1,TRBJ1-6,.,TGTGCCAGCAGTGAAGAGGGGGCGGATAATTCACCCCTCCACTTT,CASSEEGADNSPLHF
TRBV6-2/TRBV6-3,.,TRBJ2-1,.,TGTGCCAGCCTCCCTAGCGCAATAAATAATGAGCAGTTCTTC,CASLPSAINNEQFF
TRBV11-2,TRBD2,TRBJ2-7,many,TGTGCCAGCAGCTCTCGACTAGCGATCTCCTACGAGCAGTACTTC,CASSSRLAISYEQYF
TRBV24-1,TRBD2,TRBJ2-5,.,TGTGCCACCAGTGATACGAGGACTAGCGGGAGGACGGAGACCCAGTACTTC,CATSDTRTSGRTETQYF
TRBV29-1,.,TRBJ2-7,many,TGCAGCGTTGATTCGGCGGGGAACGAGCAGTACTTC,CSVDSAGNEQYF
TRBV9,.,TRBJ1-2,few,TGTGCCAGCAGCGTGGGAGCCGCGGGCAACTATGGCTACACCTTC,CASSVGAAGNYGYTF
TRBV11-2,.,TRBJ2-7,.,TGTGCCAGCAGCTTAGATTACAGGGTCTACGAGCAGTACTTC,CASSLDYRVYEQYF
TRBV11-1,.,TRBJ2-1,many,TGTGCCAGCAGCTTAGCGTCCTACAATGAGCAGTTCTTC,CASSLASYNEQFF
TRBV20-1,TRBD2,TRBJ2-5,few,TGCAGTGCTAGATCCGAAAGACTAGCGGGCGTCCAAGAGACCCAGTACTTC,CSARSERLAGVQETQYF
TRBV20-1,.,TRBJ1-3,.,TGCAGTGCCCCCCGCAGTTGGGGTTCTGGAAACACCATATATTTT,CSAPRSWGSGNTIYF
TRBV28,.,TRBJ1-2,many,TGTGCCAGCAAAGTTCGGAGCGTTGGCTATGGCTACACCTTC,CASKVRSVGYGYTF
TRBV27,.,TRBJ2-1,.,TGTGCCAGCAAAGATACAGTGGGTGAGCAGTTCTTC,CASKDTVGEQFF
TRBV6-4,TRBD2,TRBJ2-3,.,TGTGCCACCTCAATCATAGCGGGGAGCACAGATACGCAGTATTTT,CATSIIAGSTDTQYF
TRBV5-1,TRBD2,TRBJ2-5,few,TGCGCCAGCAGCTTGGGGACTAGCGGGAGTCCGGAGACCCAGTACTTC,CASSLGTSGSPETQYF
TRBV10-3,.,TRBJ2-1,few,TGTGCCATCGCCTTAGGGGCCGCTGGGGATGAGCAGTTCTTC,CAIALGAAGDEQFF
TRBV5-1,.,TRBJ2-3,many,TGCGCCAGCAGCTTGGAACAGGGTCGGACAGATACGCAGTATTTT,CASSLEQGRTDTQYF
TRBV28,.,TRBJ1-2,few,TGTGCCAGCAGTTTCCCCCTCGGGGCCCGGCTTGGCTACACCTTC,CASSFPLGARLGYTF
TRBV5-1,.,TRBJ2-7,few,TGCGCCAGCAGCTTAGGACTCAGGGACGAGCAGTACTTC,CASSLGLRDEQYF
TRBV5-5,.,TRBJ2-7,few,TGTGCCAGCAGCTCGGGCCCGGCAGGCCGGTACGAGCAGTACTTC,CASSSGPAGRYEQYF
TRBV18,TRBD1,TRBJ2-1,many,TGTGCCAGCTCAAACGTACAGGGGGCCAACAATGAGCAGTTCTTC,CASSNVQGANNEQFF
TRBV27,.,TRBJ1-1,many,TGTGCCAGCAGTTTCGGATTGGGGGTTGAAGCTGAAGCTTTCTTT,CASSFGLGVEAEAFF
TRBV6-8,TRBD1,TRBJ2-3,many,TGTGCCAGCAGTTACTCGTGGACAGGGGGCAATCACACAGATACGCAGTATTTT,CASSYSWTGGNHTDTQYF
TRBV19,.,TRBJ1-2,.,TGTGCCAGTAGTACACCTCAACAGGGATACTATGGCTACACCTTC,CASSTPQQGYYGYTF
TRBV6-5,.,TRBJ1-5,many,TGTGCCAGCAGTTACGGGGCAGGGCAGCAGCCCCAGCATTTT,CASSYGAGQQPQHF
TRBV11-2,.,TRBJ2-1,.,TGTGCCAGCAATAGGGAAGCCTACAATGAGCAGTTCTTC,CASNREAYNEQFF
TRBV20-1,.,TRBJ2-1,many,TGCAGTGCTAGGGACCCCTACAATGAGCAGTTCTTC,CSARDPYNEQFF
TRBV7-9,.,TRBJ2-7,many,TGTGCCAGCAGCGATACGGGACCCTCCTACGAGCAGTACTTC,CASSDTGPSYEQYF
TRBV27,.,TRBJ1-2,many,TGTGCCAGCACAACGGGGTCCTATGGCTACACCTTC,CASTTGSYGYTF
TRBV12-3/TRBV12-4,.,TRBJ1-5,.,TGTGCCAGCAGTTTAGCCAGACGCAATCAGCCCCAGCATTTT,CASSLARRNQPQHF
TRBV11-2,.,TRBJ1-2,many,TGTGCCAGCAGCCGAGACAATAACTATGGCTACACCTTC,CASSRDNNYGYTF
TRBV7-2,.,TRBJ1-1,.,TGTGCCAGCAGCTTAGAGGAGGGTTTCACTGAAGCTTTCTTT,CASSLEEGFTEAFF
TRBV12-3/TRBV12-4,.,TRBJ2-1,.,TGTGCCAGCAGTGTAAGACTAGTAAATGAGCAGTTCTTC,CASSVRLVNEQFF
TRBV29-1,TRBD2,TRBJ2-7,few,TGCAGCGTTGGGGGGTCTAGCGGGAGACGGGACGAGCAGTACTTC,CSVGGSSGRRDEQYF
TRBV7-8,.,TRBJ1-1,many,TGTGCCAGCAGCTTAGCGCGGAGGGGCGCACTGGACACTGAAGCTTTCTTT,CASSLARRGALDTEAFF
TRBV20-1,.,TRBJ2-7,.,TGCAGTGCTATCCCCTTGGCTGCCTACGAGCAGTACTTC,CSAIPLAAYEQYF
TRBV12-3/TRBV12-4,TRBD1,TRBJ2-1,many,TGTGCCAGCAGTTTAGCGCGGGGACAGGGGTACAATGAGCAGTTCTTC,CASSLARGQGYNEQFF